The TCR beta chain under discussion was sequenced for a study of blood T cell repertoires in COVID-19. Across the study: Collection of acute and convalescent COVID-19 samples took place in the United States, Italy and Spain. PBMCs, B-cell-depleted T cells, or T cells were the source of the cDNA or gDNA that made up the material.

In the original processing: By means of reference gene primer amplification, nucleated cell counts were estimated. Assay used: immunoSEQ multiplex PCR; TCRdb lists only in-frame clones, some missing. V, J and clone size are those of that table, while D and trimming were read from the DNA. The repertoire has some 160,000 clones, about 80% of them found once; the top ten carry 6.5%. Sequenced sample: peripheral blood. This clonotype was sampled from a man between 65 and 85 years old with active or convalescent COVID-19.

The CDR3 DNA is TGCGCCAGCAGCACCGGGACTAGCGGCTACGAGCAGTACTTC. Its protein is CASSTGTSGYEQYF. The rearrangement links TRBV5-1 to TRBJ2-7; 11 bases are shared with TRBD2. Unmatched junction bases numbered 3, after V lost 4 bases and J lost 3 bases. Germline V lookup: CDR1 SGHRS, CDR2 YFSETQ. CDR3 length: 14 residues.